These T cell receptor beta chains were read from a single sample in a study of cytomegalovirus exposure and HLA in healthy donors. Using immunoSEQ multiplex PCR, the repertoire was profiled, and TCRdb retains in-frame clones only, with some absent. The data contain about 240,000 clones, around 86% of them singletons. Material: PBMCs. These TCRs come from a woman between 25 and 40 years old in good health and CMV-seropositive. CDR3s include the opening cysteine and the closing phenylalanine or tryptophan. D genes are given only for firm matches. The listing skips clone size in some rows; elsewhere it reads once, few, many or a size class.

.,TRBJ1-2,.,TRBV7-3,TGTGCCAGCAGCCCGGGCCGGGGCTATGGCTACACCTTC,CASSPGRGYGYTF
TRBD1,TRBJ2-2,.,TRBV5-4,TGTGCCAGCAGGGCTTGGGGAATGACAGGGCCGAACACCGGGGAGCTGTTTTTT,CASRAWGMTGPNTGELFF
.,TRBJ2-7,.,TRBV20-1,TGCAGTGCTAGCTGGCACGAGCAGTACTTC,CSASWHEQYF
TRBD1,TRBJ2-6,.,TRBV27,TGTGCCAGCGGAGACAGGGGGAGAGGGGCCAACGTCCTGACTTTC,CASGDRGRGANVLTF
TRBD2,TRBJ2-1,.,TRBV7-2,TGTGCCAGCAGCTTAGGGACTAGCTCCTACAATGAGCAGTTCTTC,CASSLGTSSYNEQFF
.,TRBJ2-7,.,TRBV4-1,TGCGCCAGCAGCCAACGAGAGGGTATCCACGAGCAGTACTTC,CASSQREGIHEQYF
.,TRBJ1-5,.,TRBV19,TGTGCCAGTAGTATAGTTTCGGGTAGCAATCAGCCCCAGCATTTT,CASSIVSGSNQPQHF
TRBD1,TRBJ2-3,.,TRBV7-6,TGTGCCAGCAGCTGGACAGGTCGCACAGATACGCAGTATTTT,CASSWTGRTDTQYF
TRBD1,TRBJ2-1,.,TRBV6-1,TGTGCCAGCACAAGGACAGGGGACTACAATGAGCAGTTCTTC,CASTRTGDYNEQFF
.,TRBJ1-5,.,TRBV5-6,TGTGCCAGCAGCTTGGGGGACTATTCTGGACAGCCCCAGCATTTT,CASSLGDYSGQPQHF
.,TRBJ2-1,.,TRBV30,TGTGCCTGGAGTGTACGTCACTTGTACAATGAGCAGTTCTTC,CAWSVRHLYNEQFF
.,TRBJ1-2,.,TRBV7-2,TGTGCCAGCAGCTTACCCGGAGGCCCGAACTATGGCTACACCTTC,CASSLPGGPNYGYTF
TRBD2,TRBJ2-1,.,TRBV4-2,TGTGCCAGCGAGACGGGACTAGCGGGAGGGGGGGAGCAGTTCTTC,CASETGLAGGGEQFF
TRBD2,TRBJ2-7,.,TRBV10-3,TGTGCCATCTCGCGGGCTAGCGGGGCCTACGAGCAGTACTTC,CAISRASGAYEQYF
.,TRBJ2-3,.,TRBV5-1,TGCGCCAGCAGGGGGACTCCGGGACCCGGGACAGATACGCAGTATTTT,CASRGTPGPGTDTQYF
.,TRBJ2-3,.,TRBV4-2,TGTGCCAGCAGCCTACGGGCCGACCGGGGAGATACGCAGTATTTT,CASSLRADRGDTQYF
TRBD1,TRBJ1-5,.,TRBV30,TGTGCCTGGAGTGTCCCGGGACAGGGGGGGCAGCCCCAGCATTTT,CAWSVPGQGGQPQHF
.,TRBJ1-5,.,TRBV6-5,TGTGCCAGCAGTTGGGACAAGAATCAGCCCCAGCATTTT,CASSWDKNQPQHF
.,TRBJ2-3,.,TRBV6-5,TGTGCCAGCAGTTACGGCGGGGAAAGCACAGATACGCAGTATTTT,CASSYGGESTDTQYF
.,TRBJ1-3,.,TRBV29-1,TGCAGCGTTGAAGGCGGGGATCGTGTCTCTGGAAACACCATATATTTT,CSVEGGDRVSGNTIYF
TRBD1,TRBJ2-5,.,TRBV5-1,TGCGCCAGCAGCTTCCCGGGACAGGGGGCGACTCAAGAGACCCAGTACTTC,CASSFPGQGATQETQYF
.,TRBJ2-7,few,TRBV13,TGTGCCAGCAGCTCCCTTCCCGGGGGAGAGTACGAGCAGTACTTC,CASSSLPGGEYEQYF
TRBD1,TRBJ1-5,.,TRBV5-1,TGCGCCAGCAGCTTGGGGACAGGGGGCGGCAATCAGCCCCAGCATTTT,CASSLGTGGGNQPQHF
TRBD2,TRBJ2-3,.,TRBV9,TGTGCCAGCAGCCGCGGGACTAGCGGGACATTCACAGATACGCAGTATTTT,CASSRGTSGTFTDTQYF
.,TRBJ1-2,.,TRBV29-1,TGCAGCGTTGGCGTGCTGGATGGCTACACCTTC,CSVGVLDGYTF
.,TRBJ2-2,.,TRBV5-1,TGCGCCAGCAGAATTTCAACCAGCACCGGGGAGCTGTTTTTT,CASRISTSTGELFF
TRBD1,TRBJ1-3,once,TRBV28,TGTGCCAGCAGTTGGGGGACAGTTTTGGTACGCTCTGGAAACACCATATATTTT,CASSWGTVLVRSGNTIYF
.,TRBJ2-2,.,TRBV29-1,TGCAGCGTTGACGGGGGCGGGGAGCTGTTTTTT,CSVDGGGELFF
TRBD2,TRBJ2-1,once,TRBV4-2,TGTGCCAGCAGCCAAGGCCAAAAGGGACTAGCGGGAGAGGGTAATGAGCAGTTCTTC,CASSQGQKGLAGEGNEQFF
TRBD1,TRBJ1-2,.,TRBV5-1,TGCGCCAGCAGCTCATCAGGTGTTGGGACAGCCATCTATGGCTACACCTTC,CASSSSGVGTAIYGYTF
.,TRBJ2-7,.,TRBV11-2,TGTGCCAGCAGTCCCTCGGGGTTTTACGAGCAGTACTTC,CASSPSGFYEQYF
.,TRBJ2-1,once,TRBV5-1,TGCGCCAGCAGCTTGTCTTCGTCTAGCAGCCCCTACAATGAGCAGTTCTTC,CASSLSSSSSPYNEQFF
TRBD1,TRBJ2-7,.,TRBV7-9,TGTGCCAGCAGCCCGAGACAGGGAATTGAGCAGTACTTC,CASSPRQGIEQYF
.,TRBJ2-1,.,TRBV7-2,TGTGCCAGCAGCCCAAGACCGGGACACATAGACAACAATGAGCAGTTCTTC,CASSPRPGHIDNNEQFF
.,TRBJ1-1,.,TRBV2,TGTGCCAGCAGTGACCCGGTAAACACTGAAGCTTTCTTT,CASSDPVNTEAFF
TRBD1,TRBJ2-1,.,TRBV27,TGTGCCAGCAGTTTATCGATCAGGGGGCGCATTCCCTACAATGAGCAGTTCTTC,CASSLSIRGRIPYNEQFF
.,TRBJ2-1,.,TRBV29-1,TGCAGCGCCAAGGGAACAGGGAGCTCCTACAATGAGCAGTTCTTC,CSAKGTGSSYNEQFF
TRBD1,TRBJ2-7,.,TRBV30,TGTGCCTGGAGTAAGCCGGACAGGGTATCCTACGAGCAGTACTTC,CAWSKPDRVSYEQYF